The rows below give T cell receptor beta chains drawn from one sample of a study of CD8+CD57+ T cells in acquired aplastic anemia. One entry per CDR3 protein, called by TCRdb with MiXCR from the reads. Among roughly 250,000 distinct CDR3 sequences listed, around 82% were seen once. Material: sorted CD4+, CD8+, or CD8+CD57+ T cells (not recorded which) from PBMCs. Every receptor here comes from a human donor with aplastic anemia. The CDR3 runs from the conserved cysteine through the conserved F or W. The D gene is left open where the match is weak. The size field is filled for only some rows; it gives once, few, many or a size class.

J: TRBJ2-5; length: 14; size: NA; D: NA; V: TRBV2; DNA: TGTGCCACCGGCGAAGGCAGCAAGCATGCGCAGTATTTTTTC; CDR3: CATGEGSKHAQYFF
J: TRBJ1-1; length: 13; size: few; D: NA; V: TRBV7-2; DNA: TGTGCCAGCAGCTTAGATAGGGGGGCAGGAGCTTTCTTT; CDR3: CASSLDRGAGAFF
J: TRBJ2-3; length: 13; size: NA; D: NA; V: TRBV7-8; DNA: TGTGCCAGCAGCTTCGCGGGCAGTCACGATACGTATTTT; CDR3: CASSFAGSHDTYF
J: TRBJ2-1; length: 15; size: once; D: TRBD1; V: TRBV19; DNA: TGTGCCAGTAGTGGGACAGGGACAGGTTCCAATGAGCAGTTCTTC; CDR3: CASSGTGTGSNEQFF
J: TRBJ1-2; length: 15; size: NA; D: NA; V: TRBV11-2; DNA: TGTGCCAGCAGCTCGGACAGACCCCCTAACTATGGCTACGCCTTC; CDR3: CASSSDRPPNYGYAF
J: TRBJ1-6; length: 16; size: NA; D: NA; V: TRBV7-2; DNA: TGTGCCAGCAGCTTGACAGAGGGCGCCGACTGTGGCTACCTCCACTTT; CDR3: CASSLTEGADCGYLHF
J: TRBJ2-1; length: 15; size: few; D: TRBD2; V: TRBV24-1; DNA: TGTGCCACAGTGGAAGCTAGCGGGGCCTACAATGAGCAGTTCTTC; CDR3: CATVEASGAYNEQFF
J: TRBJ2-5; length: 12; size: NA; D: NA; V: TRBV7-2; DNA: TGTGCCAGACGGTTGGCTAGAGAGACCGATTACTTC; CDR3: CARRLARETDYF
J: TRBJ2-5; length: 16; size: NA; D: TRBD1; V: TRBV7-9; DNA: TGTGCCAGCAGGGATACCCGACAGGGACATCACGAGCACCAGTACTTC; CDR3: CASRDTRQGHHEHQYF
J: TRBJ2-3; length: 14; size: NA; D: TRBD2; V: TRBV5-8; DNA: TGTGCCAGCAGGGGACTAGCGGGAACCGATACGCAGTATTTT; CDR3: CASRGLAGTDTQYF
J: TRBJ2-1; length: 15; size: many; D: TRBD2; V: TRBV5-6; DNA: TGTGCCAGCAGCTTAGCTAGCGGAGCCTACAATGAGCAGTTCTTC; CDR3: CASSLASGAYNEQFF
J: TRBJ1-1; length: 14; size: many; D: TRBD1; V: TRBV6-2/TRBV6-3; DNA: TGTGCCAGCAGTCGGACAGGGGAAACGACTGAAGCTTTCTTT; CDR3: CASSRTGETTEAFF
J: TRBJ1-1; length: 15; size: NA; D: NA; V: TRBV2; DNA: TGTGCCAGCGGGGACGGGGGCACAGATACCCCTGAAGCTTTCTTT; CDR3: CASGDGGTDTPEAFF
J: TRBJ1-1; length: 15; size: once; D: NA; V: TRBV11-1; DNA: TGTGCCAGCAGCTCCGACATGGCATGGAACACTGAAGCTTTCTTT; CDR3: CASSSDMAWNTEAFF
J: TRBJ2-3; length: 13; size: NA; D: NA; V: TRBV7-9; DNA: TGTGCCAGCGGGGTTGGGGGCAGCGGTACGCGGTATTTT; CDR3: CASGVGGSGTRYF
J: TRBJ1-1; length: 15; size: NA; D: TRBD1; V: TRBV11-3; DNA: TGTGCCAGCAGCCCCCAACAGGGGGAACAGGGGGAAGCTTTCTTT; CDR3: CASSPQQGEQGEAFF
J: TRBJ1-1; length: 15; size: NA; D: NA; V: TRBV9; DNA: TGTGCCAGCAGCCTAAGCGGGAGGGCCTACAATGAAGCTTTCTTT; CDR3: CASSLSGRAYNEAFF
J: TRBJ2-5; length: 14; size: NA; D: NA; V: TRBV9; DNA: TGTGCCACCAGCCGCCGGACTACTGAAGAGACCGTGGACTTC; CDR3: CATSRRTTEETVDF
J: TRBJ1-2; length: 13; size: NA; D: TRBD1; V: TRBV12-3/TRBV12-4; DNA: TGTGCCAGTGGGGACAGGGCACGCTATGGCTACACCTTC; CDR3: CASGDRARYGYTF
J: TRBJ2-4; length: 12; size: NA; D: NA; V: TRBV9; DNA: TGTGCCAGCGGAGGAGCTGGCTATATTCAGTACTTC; CDR3: CASGGAGYIQYF
J: TRBJ2-7; length: 14; size: NA; D: NA; V: TRBV7-9; DNA: TGTGCCAGCAGCTTAGCGAGGACAACTTACGAGCAGTACTTC; CDR3: CASSLARTTYEQYF
J: TRBJ2-3; length: 13; size: NA; D: NA; V: TRBV9; DNA: TGTGCCAGCAGGGACGGGGGCAGTCCCGATACGCAGTTT; CDR3: CASRDGGSPDTQF